This T cell receptor beta chain was observed in a study of beta chain features in type 1 diabetes (dated by TCRdb to 2016 to 2019). For the wider study: Mean age, gender distribution, total cell number and subset yield did not differ between patients and healthy donors. Whereas all 30 or so donors provided naive and central memory subsets, regulatory and stem cell-like memory subsets were isolated from just 8 patients and roughly 8 healthy donors. The study compared the TCRB repertoires of sorted circulating CD4+ T cell subsets in recently diagnosed type 1 diabetes patients with those in matched healthy donors. A total of about 110 million sorted cells were examined across all samples, and the number of cells per subset was strongly correlated with RNA yield.

Unmatched junction bases come to 8, with V trimmed by 1 base and J by 4 bases. The CDR3 sequence holds 17 residues, the cysteine and phenylalanine included. Only the CDR3 portion is preserved as DNA: 51 bases, with reading frame beginning at the first base. The germline V gene sets CDR1 to LGHNA and CDR2 to YSLEER. A single peripheral blood draw of approximately 120 mL on average was collected from each donor into heparinised tubes. A BD FACSAria II and a panel including CD45RO, CCR7, CD25, CD127, CD95 and CD27 were used to sort naive, central memory, regulatory and stem cell-like memory CD4+ T cells. Every sorted population had a purity above 95%. Right away, PBMCs were isolated by Lymphoprep density gradient centrifugation and were stained directly, with no culture step. Samples were stained and sorted in pairs, with one healthy donor and one patient per experiment, so that batch effects were minimized.

About this clone: Its antigen is currently not known. No quality values exist for individual bases; no much larger clone is one base distant.

The entire isolated RNA was reverse transcribed using the High Capacity cDNA Reverse Transcription Kit, and thus expressed TCRB transcripts were sequenced. Deep immunoSEQ sequencing was performed on naive, central memory and regulatory T cell samples, with an average of around 3.5 million total reads per sample. Sorted cells were lysed in RLT buffer and RNA was extracted with DNase-treated RNeasy Micro or Mini kits, depending on cell number. To prevent cross-contamination, each cell subset was processed individually, whereas patient and healthy donor samples were processed jointly. TCRB sequences were amplified from cDNA with the immunoSEQ multiplex PCR, producing 87-bp fragments spanning the CDR3 region. Sequencing of the amplicons was done on the Illumina HiSeq platform. Per the original workflow: PCR bias was corrected computationally using synthetic template baselines, and reads within Hamming distance 2 were collapsed, with unmergeable singletons discarded. Reads were aligned against IMGT so that V, D and J genes, CDR3 length and insertions or deletions at six rearrangement sites could be assigned. Within each subset, clonotype counts were normalized to the number of sorted cells before true diversity and Gini coefficients were calculated with the tcR R package. The overlap coefficient, calculated on TCRB nucleotide sequences, was used to quantify repertoire sharing. Held by TCRdb, this immuneACCESS table contains in-frame sequences only and omits some clones. Under half of the omission traces to an unresolved V gene where checked; the cause of the rest is unknown. V and J calls plus clone size are reproduced from that table; the DNA served to infer D and trimming. The sample contains about 290,000 clones, 7% to 9% of them found a single time. 1% of the sample is taken by the ten largest.

Results and caveats for the whole study, not just this receptor: Because cDNA was sequenced instead of genomic DNA, activated cells with high expression could be over-represented, although the groups did not differ in activation or CD3 levels. Fewer insertions and more nucleotide deletions at VDJ recombination sites were observed in patients with type 1 diabetes, implying thymic rearrangement abnormalities. Type 1 diabetes patients showed a moderate but significant shortening of TCRB CDR3 length in all four CD4+ subsets. HLA sub-analyses involved small numbers of individuals, so any influence of HLA type on TCRB rearrangement remained unresolved. The naive, central memory and regulatory TCRB repertoires appeared to resemble one another more closely among patients than among healthy donors. Shorter templates might be favored by PCR, yet because patient and control samples were amplified and corrected together, any such skew would affect both groups equally.

The specimen was central memory CD4+ T cells from blood. This sequence was found in a woman between 18 and 29 years old in good health. The V and J segments used are TRBV4-3 and TRBJ2-3, and 10 bases in between align with TRBD2. CDR3 loop: CASSQGSSSGSADTQYF. The nucleotides read TGCGCCAGCAGCCAAGGGAGCTCTAGCGGGAGCGCAGATACGCAGTATTTT.